The 26 T cell receptor beta chains below were found in one sample sequenced in a study of blood T cell repertoires in COVID-19. Sequencing used immunoSEQ multiplex PCR; TCRdb keeps in-frame clones, though not all of them. The sample holds 100,000 to 150,000 clones; 85% are singletons and the top ten take roughly 27%. The sequencing sample was made of peripheral blood. The receptor set was obtained from a woman aged 80 or over with acute or convalescent COVID-19.

This clone has just one count. The CDR3 loop reads CAATLGGQGMPGELFF. Here the CDR3 DNA reads TGTGCCGCGACCCTTGGGGGACAGGGAATGCCCGGGGAGCTGTTTTTT. This chain links TRBV6-6 with TRBJ2-2, with 9 bases lining up with TRBD1. The CDR3 is 16 amino acids. The germline V gene has CDR1 MNHNY and CDR2 SVGAGI (reference sequence). After removal of 11 bases from V and 6 bases from J, the junction contained 16 bases not matched to a gene.

The chain uses TRBV5-1 and TRBJ2-1, with D maybe TRBD1 (6 bases). CDR3 length: 13 residues. Trimming left V 6 bases short and J 6 bases short, with 13 bases between. Germline V CDR1 and CDR2: SGHRS, YFSETQ. CDR3 sequence: CASTRDIGNEQFF. The CDR3 DNA sequence: TGCGCCAGCACCCGGGACATAGGCAATGAGCAGTTCTTC.

V gene TRBV5-1 combines with J gene TRBJ2-1; D gene ambiguous. Germline CDR1 SGHRS, CDR2 YFSETQ. The CDR3 runs 12 residues. The V gene lost 3 bases and the J gene lost 7 bases, with 8 bases spanning the gap. The CDR3 region is CASSSRLNEQFF. The CDR3 DNA is TGCGCCAGCAGCTCCCGGTTGAATGAGCAGTTCTTC.

The table lists this clone with a count of one. The chain combines TRBV15 with TRBJ1-4; a possible D gene is TRBD1 (5 bases). This CDR3 has 14 amino acids. Trimming left V 1 base short and J 8 bases short, with 11 bases between. The germline CDR1 and CDR2 sequences are LNHNV and YYDKDF (reference sequence). CDR3 amino acids: CATSRVRVWEKLFF. CDR3 nucleotide sequence: TGTGCCACCAGCAGAGTCAGGGTATGGGAAAAACTGTTTTTT.

The CDR3 is CASRGGDTEAFF. CDR3 nucleotides: TGTGCCAGCAGGGGGGGTGACACTGAAGCTTTCTTT. The chain recombines TRBV5-4 with TRBJ1-1, with D perhaps TRBD1 (5 bases). The CDR3 is 12 amino acids. From germline, CDR1 is SGHNT and CDR2 YYREEE (reference sequence). V was pared by 5 bases and J by 3 bases, with 8 bases between.

The chain carries TRBV7-9 and TRBJ2-2; D unclear. Germline CDR1 is SEHNR and CDR2 is FQNEAQ (reference sequence). V lost 1 base and J lost 0, with 6 bases in between. The CDR3 spans 15 residues. The CDR3 here is CASSLEHANTGELFF. CDR3 coding DNA: TGTGCCAGCAGCTTAGAGCACGCGAACACCGGGGAGCTGTTTTTT.

This clone was detected only once. The V gene is TRBV28, the J gene TRBJ1-5, with a possible D match to TRBD1 (6 bases). This CDR3 is built from 14 residues. The V gene's germline CDR1 is MDHEN and CDR2 SYDVKM. V was pared by 3 bases and J by 3 bases, with 9 bases between. CDR3 nucleotide sequence: TGTGCCAGCAGTTTTGGACAGCCCAATCAGCCCCAGCATTTT. This gives the protein CASSFGQPNQPQHF.

This sequence joins TRBV20-1 and TRBJ2-1; TRBD1 matches at 7 bases. The CDR3 length is 11 residues. CDR1 is DFQATT and CDR2 is SNEGSKA in the germline V gene (reference sequence). V trimming: 6 bases; J trimming: 5 bases; junction bases outside the gene matches: 1. For the CDR3, the DNA is TGCAGTGCCGACAGGGACAATGAGCAGTTCTTC. It encodes CSADRDNEQFF.

J is TRBJ1-1 and V is TRBV10-1; 8 bases are a match to TRBD1. The junction had 2 bases not matched to a gene; V was cut back by 5 bases and J by 3 bases. CDR3 length: 13 residues. Germline CDR1 is WNHNN and CDR2 is SYGVQD (reference sequence). The CDR3 bases are TGCGCCAGCAGTTTGACAGGGGACACTGAAGCTTTCTTT. Protein product: CASSLTGDTEAFF.

The J gene is TRBJ2-2, the V gene TRBV4-2, with a tentative D call TRBD2 (5 bases). The ends were cut back, 1 base at V and 1 base at J, with 7 bases in the middle. CDR1 and CDR2 from the germline V gene are LGHNA and YNFKEQ. This CDR3 is 15 amino acids long. The chain's CDR3 is CASSQGGMNTGELFF. DNA for the CDR3: TGTGCCAGCAGCCAAGGAGGGATGAACACCGGGGAGCTGTTTTTT.

This sequence joins TRBV5-1 and TRBJ1-4; 10 bases map to TRBD1. The junction had 9 bases not matched to a gene; V was cut back by 5 bases and J by 8 bases. Germline CDR1 and CDR2: SGHRS and YFSETQ. The CDR3 has 15 amino acids. CDR3 in amino acids: CASSIHGTGDEKLFF. CDR3 nucleotide sequence: TGCGCCAGCAGTATCCACGGGACAGGGGACGAAAAACTGTTTTTT. The full variable domain, in which reference TRBV5-1 and TRBJ1-4 provide the parts outside the CDR3, is KAGVTQTPRYLIKTRGQQVTLSCSPISGHRSVSWYQQTPGQGLQFLFEYFSETQRNKGNFPGRFSGRQFSNSRSEMNVSTLELGDSALYLCASSIHGTGDEKLFFGSGTQLSVL.

This chain joins TRBV4-1 and TRBJ1-3; 11 nucleotides align to TRBD1. J lost 5 bases, V lost 4 bases, and 7 bases had no gene match. Germline CDR1 and CDR2: MGHRA and YSYEKL. The CDR3 spans 16 residues. CDR3: CASSRTDRGRRNTIYF. Here the CDR3 DNA reads TGCGCCAGCAGCCGGACGGACAGGGGGCGAAGAAACACCATATATTTT.

V is TRBV27 and J is TRBJ2-1; TRBD2 matches at 14 bases. Germline V CDR1 and CDR2: MNHEY, SMNVEV (reference sequence). CDR3 size: 16 residues. J was trimmed by 9 bases and V by 2 bases; bases with no gene match: 6. The CDR3: CASSLRGTSGGGEQFF. The CDR3 nucleotides are TGTGCCAGCAGTTTAAGGGGGACTAGCGGGGGTGGTGAGCAGTTCTTC.

The rearrangement links TRBV18 to TRBJ1-1, with 7 positions matching TRBD1. Germline V gene sequence: CDR1 KGHSH, CDR2 LQKENI. With V trimmed by 0 bases and J by 5 bases, 0 bases remained unmatched. The CDR3 runs 13 residues. CDR3 sequence reads: CASSPPGQTEAFF. In DNA, the CDR3 is TGTGCCAGCTCACCACCGGGACAGACTGAAGCTTTCTTT.

J is TRBJ2-4 and V is TRBV28; 9 positions agree with TRBD1. The CDR3 extends over 14 amino acids. Germline V lookup: CDR1 MDHEN, CDR2 SYDVKM. Trimming took 4 bases from V and 16 from J; bases not matched to a gene: 14. Written as DNA, the CDR3 is TGTGCCAGCAGTTCGCGGGACAGGGTATCTGCTGGTTACTTC. This gives the protein CASSSRDRVSAGYF.

J is TRBJ2-2 and V is TRBV10-3, with 12 positions matching TRBD2. This CDR3 has 16 amino acids. Germline CDR1 ENHRY, CDR2 SYGVKD. V gave up 0 bases and J gave up 6 bases; unmatched junction bases: 2. The CDR3 coding sequence is TGTGCCATCAGTGAGTCGCTAGCGGGGGGGCCCGGGGAGCTGTTTTTT. Its translation: CAISESLAGGPGELFF.

This chain links TRBV19 with TRBJ1-5; possible D gene TRBD1, 6 bases. CDR3 length: 18 amino acids. V gave up 1 base and J gave up 0 bases, with 16 bases separating them. Germline loops: CDR1 LNHDA, CDR2 SQIVND (reference sequence). In DNA form, the CDR3 reads TGTGCCAGTAGTATAGTGTCGGACAGAGTCTTTAGCAATCAGCCCCAGCATTTT. Translation gives CASSIVSDRVFSNQPQHF.

V gene TRBV6-4 combines with J gene TRBJ2-1, with 9 bases aligning to TRBD2. J gave up 8 bases and V 2 bases, and 10 bases lay outside the gene matches. The CDR3 length is 16 residues. CDR1 is MRHNA, CDR2 SNTAGT, per germline. CDR3 nucleotide sequence: TGTGCCAGCAGTGACGGCGAGGGACTAGCATCCCATGAGCAGTTCTTC. It encodes CASSDGEGLASHEQFF.

V and J are TRBV5-4 and TRBJ2-1; 8 nucleotides line up with TRBD2. J gave up 4 bases and V 3 bases, and 6 bases lay outside the gene matches. This CDR3 contains 15 residues. The V gene's germline CDR1 is SGHNT and CDR2 YYREEE (reference sequence). In DNA, the CDR3 is TGTGCCAGCAGCTCACTAGCGGAGAAGTACAATGAGCAGTTCTTC. It translates to CASSSLAEKYNEQFF.

In DNA form, the CDR3 reads TGTGCCAGCTCAGCTACGAGCCAAGAGACCCAGTACTTC. Protein sequence: CASSATSQETQYF. The chain combines TRBV18 with TRBJ2-5; no reliable D call. The CDR3 loop spans 13 amino acids. The V end was cut by 5 bases, the J end by 1 base, with 8 bases between. The V gene's germline CDR1 is KGHSH and CDR2 LQKENI.

The chain uses TRBV9 and TRBJ2-1, with D tentatively TRBD1 (5 bases). Trimming removed 0 bases from V and 0 bases from J, with 10 bases in between. Per the germline V gene, CDR1 is SGDLS and CDR2 is YYNGEE. The CDR3 is 16 amino acids. The CDR3 loop reads CASSVDGHNSYNEQFF. DNA for the CDR3: TGTGCCAGCAGCGTAGATGGACATAACTCCTACAATGAGCAGTTCTTC.

The chain recombines TRBV18 with TRBJ1-3; D remains ambiguous. Trimming shortened V by 5 bases and J by 0 bases, and 5 bases separated the two germline ends. Germline assignment: CDR1 KGHSH and CDR2 LQKENI. This CDR3 comprises 13 residues. The CDR3 DNA follows: TGTGCCAGCTCAAACGGCTCTGGAAACACCATATATTTT. Residues: CASSNGSGNTIYF.

This chain uses TRBV10-3 with TRBJ1-6; D ambiguous. The CDR3 is 13 residues long. Per the germline V gene, CDR1 is ENHRY and CDR2 is SYGVKD. V was shortened by 11 bases and J by 5 bases, with 13 bases between the two germline ends. CDR3 coding DNA: TGTGCCTCCCGGCGGTCGAATAATTCACCCCTCCACTTT. It specifies CASRRSNNSPLHF.

This clone was detected a few times. This chain joins TRBV5-1 and TRBJ1-1, with 8 bases identical to TRBD1. Germline trimming cut 2 bases from V and 0 bases from J; bases unmatched to any gene: 9. Germline CDR1 is SGHRS and CDR2 is YFSETQ. The CDR3 runs 17 residues. The CDR3 loop reads CASSFGTGGVMNTEAFF. DNA of the CDR3: TGCGCCAGCAGCTTCGGGACAGGAGGTGTCATGAACACTGAAGCTTTCTTT.

The chain recombines TRBV18 with TRBJ2-1, with TRBD1 identical over 7 bases. The CDR3 is 20 amino acids. Germline CDR1 is KGHSH and CDR2 is LQKENI. V was pared by 0 bases and J by 0 bases, with 14 bases of the junction left unmatched. The CDR3 here is CASSPPTKLLGGGSYNEQFF. For the CDR3, the DNA is TGTGCCAGCTCACCACCTACCAAATTACTAGGGGGCGGCTCCTACAATGAGCAGTTCTTC. The whole variable domain, remainder taken from reference TRBV18 and TRBJ2-1, is NAGVMQNPRHLVRRRGQEARLRCSPMKGHSHVYWYRQLPEEGLKFMVYLQKENIIDESGMPKERFSAEFPKEGPSILRIQQVVRGDSAAYFCASSPPTKLLGGGSYNEQFFGPGTRLTVL.

CDR3 loop: CASSSNAAGGLKEQFF. Written as DNA, the CDR3 is TGCGCCAGCAGCTCCAATGCCGCGGGGGGGCTAAAGGAGCAGTTCTTC. This chain joins TRBV5-1 and TRBJ2-1; the match to TRBD2 covers 9 bases. The CDR3 has 16 amino acids. Germline V gene data show CDR1 as SGHRS and CDR2 as YFSETQ. V was pared by 3 bases and J by 10 bases, with 14 bases of the junction left unmatched.